The next 27 T cell receptor beta chains were all read from a single sample in a study of blood T cell repertoires in COVID-19. TCRdb keeps only in-frame clones here, not all; method: immunoSEQ multiplex PCR. The sample carries around 110,000 clones, approximately 82% recorded once. The material sequenced was peripheral blood. The receptor source for this set is a man under 40 with acute or convalescent COVID-19.

This chain joins TRBV11-3 and TRBJ2-3; tentatively, D is TRBD1 (6 bases). The CDR3 is 14 residues long. V was cut by 4 bases and J by 3 bases, with 11 bases left in between. Germline loops: CDR1 SGHNT, CDR2 YENEEA. CDR3 DNA sequence: TGTGCCAGCAGCTGGGGGCGAGGGACAGATACGCAGTATTTT. Its translation: CASSWGRGTDTQYF.

Comment on this clone: This sample includes further DNA sequences coding for the same CDR3. The chain joins TRBV18 to TRBJ1-1; TRBD1 matches at 8 bases. V lost 3 bases, J lost 3 bases, and 0 bases stayed unmatched. The length of the CDR3 is 13 residues. The germline V gene encodes CDR1 KGHSH and CDR2 LQKENI. The CDR3 DNA follows: TGTGCCAGCTCACCGGGACAGGACACTGAAGCTTTCTTT. It yields the protein CASSPGQDTEAFF.

V and J are TRBV11-3 and TRBJ1-6; D perhaps matches TRBD1 (6 bases). V dropped 7 bases and J dropped 6 bases, with 25 bases sitting between them. This CDR3 spans 18 amino acids. Looked up from germline, CDR1 is SGHNT and CDR2 is YENEEA. CDR3 DNA: TGTGCCAGCACCTACCCGACAGTTTACAGGGAGACTAATTCACCCCTCCACTTT. It is translated as CASTYPTVYRETNSPLHF.

The rearrangement uses TRBV6-6 and TRBJ2-3; maybe TRBD2 (6 bases). V lost 6 bases, J lost 2 bases, and 12 bases lay in between. Germline V gives CDR1 MNHNY, CDR2 SVGAGI (reference sequence). The length of the CDR3 is 14 residues. CDR3 bases: TGTGCCAGCAGGGCGGCGGGGCCCACAGATACGCAGTATTTT. It yields the protein CASRAAGPTDTQYF.

J is TRBJ2-1 and V is TRBV5-6; TRBD1 agrees at 11 bases. Per germline, CDR1 SGHDT and CDR2 YYEEEE. The CDR3 consists of 15 residues. With V trimmed by 0 bases and J by 7 bases, 3 bases remained unmatched. CDR3 sequence (DNA): TGTGCCAGCAGCTTGGCGGGACAGGGGGAGAATGAGCAGTTCTTC. This translates into CASSLAGQGENEQFF.

The chain uses TRBV5-4 and TRBJ2-3; the D gene is possibly TRBD2 (5 bases). V was clipped by 0 bases and J by 6 bases, with 11 bases between them. The germline V gene encodes CDR1 SGHNT and CDR2 YYREEE (reference sequence). This CDR3 contains 14 residues. CDR3 DNA: TGTGCCAGCAGCTTGGTAGCTGGCGGGGATACGCAGTATTTT. It encodes CASSLVAGGDTQYF.

Concerning this clone itself: Different DNA sequences within this sample yield the same CDR3. The chain uses TRBV3-1 (or the pseudogene TRBV3-2) and TRBJ2-7; TRBD2 matches at 8 bases. After removal of 4 bases from V and 2 bases from J, the junction contained 1 base not matched to a gene. In germline, CDR1 is LGHDT, CDR2 YNNKEL (reference sequence). This CDR3 is 13 amino acids long. The chain's CDR3 is CASSLAGPYEQYF. CDR3 sequence (DNA): TGTGCCAGCAGCCTAGCGGGGCCCTACGAGCAGTACTTC.

The V and J genes are TRBV19 and TRBJ2-1; 9 positions agree with TRBD2. CDR3 length: 16 residues. The germline V gene encodes CDR1 LNHDA and CDR2 SQIVND (reference sequence). J gave up 4 bases and V 6 bases, and 10 bases lay outside the gene matches. Written as DNA, the CDR3 is TGTGCCAGTAGCAAGAATCTAGCGGGGAAGTACAATGAGCAGTTCTTC. Protein: CASSKNLAGKYNEQFF.

Written as DNA, the CDR3 is TGTGCCAGCAGCTTGGTACGGAATTCACCCCTCCACTTT. This codes for CASSLVRNSPLHF. The chain employs TRBV5-6 and TRBJ1-6; D remains unclear. The V gene lost 0 bases and the J gene lost 7 bases, with 5 bases spanning the gap. The CDR3 sequence is 13 residues long. Germline lookup yields CDR1 SGHDT and CDR2 YYEEEE.

The genes are TRBV30 and TRBJ1-6; TRBD1 matches at 9 bases. Germline loops: CDR1 GTSNPN, CDR2 SVGIG (reference sequence). Unmatched junction bases numbered 12, after V lost 8 bases and J lost 7 bases. This CDR3 contains 15 residues. CDR3 coding DNA: TGTGCCGGATCTTATAGGACAGGGGCAAATTCACCCCTCCACTTT. Its protein is CAGSYRTGANSPLHF.

This chain uses TRBV15 with TRBJ1-3; 7 bases match TRBD1. V lost 0 bases, J lost 3 bases, and 5 bases stayed unmatched. Germline lookup yields CDR1 LNHNV and CDR2 YYDKDF (reference sequence). This CDR3 comprises 16 residues. The CDR3 DNA reads TGTGCCACCAGCAGAGATGTGGCAGGGGGTGGAAACACCATATATTTT. Amino acid sequence: CATSRDVAGGGNTIYF.

The J gene is TRBJ2-7, the V gene TRBV4-1, with TRBD1 matching over 10 bases. CDR1 and CDR2 from the germline V gene are MGHRA and YSYEKL. After removal of 1 base from V and 3 bases from J, the junction contained 6 bases not matched to a gene. The CDR3 covers 16 residues. The CDR3 region has the DNA TGCGCCAGCAGCCAAGCGACAGGGGGCTTGTTCTACGAGCAGTACGTC. The encoded protein is CASSQATGGLFYEQYV.

The J gene is TRBJ2-7, the V gene TRBV23-1, with 8 positions matching TRBD1. TRBV23-1 counts as an open reading frame of uncertain function. This CDR3 spans 14 amino acids. V dropped 4 bases and J dropped 7; count of bases not matched to a gene: 9. In nucleotides, the CDR3 is TGCGCCAGCAGTCCGCTCCCCGGGACAGGAGAGCAGTACTTC. This codes for CASSPLPGTGEQYF.

CDR3 protein: CASSSTSGRAYNEQFF. The CDR3 DNA follows: TGTGCCAGCAGCTCTACTAGCGGGAGGGCTTACAATGAGCAGTTCTTC. The chain is built from TRBV5-4 and TRBJ2-1; 13 positions agree with TRBD2. With V trimmed by 3 bases and J by 4 bases, 4 bases remained unmatched. Per germline, CDR1 SGHNT and CDR2 YYREEE (reference sequence). The CDR3 length is 16 residues. Full variable domain (rest looked up from reference TRBV5-4 and TRBJ2-1): ETGVTQSPTHLIKTRGQQVTLRCSSQSGHNTVSWYQQALGQGPQFIFQYYREEENGRGNFPPRFSGLQFPNYSSELNVNALELDDSALYLCASSSTSGRAYNEQFFGPGTRLTVL.

This chain links TRBV6-5 with TRBJ1-5; D gene uncertain. Germline V lookup: CDR1 MNHEY, CDR2 SVGAGI. Trimming cost V 6 bases and J 1 base, with 7 bases left between them. This CDR3 has 13 amino acids. CDR3 protein: CASRGGSNQPQHF. The DNA of the CDR3 is TGTGCCAGCAGAGGCGGAAGCAATCAGCCCCAGCATTTT.

About this clone: At the DNA level, this CDR3 is encoded by other sequences in the same sample as well. This sequence joins TRBV19 and TRBJ1-1, with D perhaps matching TRBD1 (5 bases). The CDR3 length is 14 residues. With 1 base removed from V and 5 bases from J, the gap between germline ends came to 11 bases. Germline V gives CDR1 LNHDA, CDR2 SQIVND (reference sequence). In nucleotides, the CDR3 is TGTGCCAGTAGTATAGGCGGGGGGAGAACTGAAGCTTTCTTT. Translation gives CASSIGGGRTEAFF.

About this clone: This sequence may be a read error, since a much larger clone differs from it by one base. The chain links TRBV10-3 to TRBJ1-2, with TRBD1 matching 11 bases. The CDR3 is made up of 14 amino acids. Germline trimming cut 2 bases from V and 8 bases from J; bases unmatched to any gene: 4. CDR1 is ENHRY, CDR2 SYGVKD, per germline. DNA for the CDR3: TGTGCCATCAGTGAGCCGGACAGGGGGCTAGGCTACACCTTC. Its translation is CAISEPDRGLGYTF.

J is TRBJ2-5 and V is TRBV5-6, with 8 bases identical to TRBD2. Germline-derived CDR1 and CDR2 are SGHDT and YYEEEE. The CDR3 runs 12 residues. The J segment lost 4 bases and the V segment lost 6 bases, leaving 2 bases of the junction unmatched. The CDR3 spells CASTRGGETQYF. CDR3 DNA: TGTGCCAGCACCCGGGGGGGAGAGACCCAGTACTTC.

The gene calls are TRBV6-5 and TRBJ2-2; TRBD2 matches at 10 bases. This CDR3 contains 15 residues. Germline CDR1 and CDR2: MNHEY and SVGAGI. V lost 6 bases and J lost 4; bases outside the gene matches: 5. CDR3 in DNA: TGTGCCAGCAGCACTAGCGGGATCGGCACCGGGGAGCTGTTTTTT. It is translated as CASSTSGIGTGELFF.

This clone has just a few counts. The CDR3 DNA reads as TGCGCCAGCAGCCCAGGACACCCTCTAGCCAAAAACATTCAGTACTTC. Protein: CASSPGHPLAKNIQYF. The chain joins TRBV5-1 to TRBJ2-4, with D maybe TRBD1 (5 bases). Germline lookup yields CDR1 SGHRS and CDR2 YFSETQ. Trimming removed 4 bases at V and 0 bases at J, with 14 bases between. The CDR3 covers 16 residues.

This chain uses TRBV29-1 with TRBJ1-2; TRBD1 matches 12 bases. V lost 7 bases, J lost 4 bases, and 4 bases stayed unmatched. The germline V gene has CDR1 SQVTM and CDR2 ANQGSEA. This CDR3 contains 13 residues. CDR3 protein: CSAGTGGVYGYTF. The DNA for the CDR3 is TGCAGCGCCGGGACAGGGGGCGTCTATGGCTACACCTTC.

V usage is TRBV19 and J usage is TRBJ1-2; a weak D match, TRBD1 (6 bases). Germline assignment: CDR1 LNHDA and CDR2 SQIVND (reference sequence). V shed 6 bases and J shed 5 bases, with 16 bases lying between them. The CDR3 extends over 14 amino acids. The CDR3 coding sequence is TGTGCCAGTAGCAGCAGGGGAGTGGTTTATGGCTACACCTTC. Residues: CASSSRGVVYGYTF.

This clone was observed a single time. This chain joins TRBV6-5 and TRBJ1-2; TRBD1 matches at 11 bases. CDR1 and CDR2 from the germline V gene are MNHEY and SVGAGI. The V and J ends lost 7 bases and 4 bases, in that order; junction bases with no gene match: 8. CDR3 length equals 15 residues. The CDR3 here is CASKARDRGVYGYTF. As DNA, the CDR3 is TGTGCCAGCAAGGCCCGGGACAGGGGGGTCTATGGCTACACCTTC.

The chain recombines TRBV19 with TRBJ2-3, with 7 bases lining up with TRBD2. The CDR3 sequence is 14 residues long. The germline V gene has CDR1 LNHDA and CDR2 SQIVND (reference sequence). Trimming took 6 bases from V and 1 from J; bases not matched to a gene: 4. The CDR3 sequence: CASSQRGRTDTQYF. The CDR3 nucleotides are TGTGCCAGTAGCCAGCGGGGACGCACAGATACGCAGTATTTT.

V gene TRBV3-1 (or the pseudogene TRBV3-2) combines with J gene TRBJ1-5, with 11 bases lining up with TRBD1. The germline CDR1 and CDR2 sequences are LGHDT and YNNKEL (reference sequence). This CDR3 contains 16 residues. The V segment lost 2 bases and the J segment 5 bases; nucleotides outside the gene matches: 5. CDR3 loop: CASSQRPGQGDQPQHF. CDR3 in DNA: TGTGCCAGCAGCCAAAGGCCGGGACAGGGGGATCAGCCCCAGCATTTT.

This clone was observed once. The chain employs TRBV10-3 and TRBJ1-1, with D tentatively TRBD1 (5 bases). This CDR3 is built from 15 residues. Trimming stripped 0 bases from V and 1 base from J, with 9 bases between. Germline V gene lookup returns CDR1 ENHRY and CDR2 SYGVKD. This CDR3 reads CAISESGQQNTEAFF. CDR3 nucleotides: TGTGCCATCAGTGAGTCGGGGCAGCAGAACACTGAAGCTTTCTTT.

V gene TRBV19 combines with J gene TRBJ2-3, with D possibly matching TRBD1 (8 bases). The CDR3 consists of 18 residues. Germline V gene lookup returns CDR1 LNHDA and CDR2 SQIVND (reference sequence). The V end lost 6 bases, the J end lost 4 bases, and 26 bases lay between the germline ends. The CDR3 nucleotides read TGTGCCAGTAGAAAGACAGGGGTAGCGGGCCAACTGGCAGATACGCAGTATTTT. It encodes CASRKTGVAGQLADTQYF.